Presented here are 14 T cell receptor beta chains from one specimen sequenced in a study of OX40 agonist ivuxolimab in advanced cancers. Profiling relied on immunoSEQ multiplex PCR, and the TCRdb table lists in-frame clones only, not all of them. Of more than 55,000 clones in the sample, 70% to 90% are singletons; the top ten hold roughly 4%. Source: CD4+ or CD8+ T cells sorted from blood, taken in a trial of the OX40 agonist ivuxolimab. The source is an adult with an advanced solid tumor such as melanoma, head and neck, liver or kidney cancer.

This sequence joins TRBV6-5 and TRBJ1-1; D gene unclear. CDR1 is MNHEY, CDR2 SVGAGI, per germline. Trimming took 0 bases from V and 4 from J, leaving 12 bases between them. CDR3 length: 15 amino acids. As DNA, the CDR3 is TGTGCCAGCAGTTACTCCCTGGGGAGTCGCACTGAAGCTTTCTTT. Translation: CASSYSLGSRTEAFF.

This clone was picked up one time. The chain couples TRBV15 to TRBJ2-1; D gene ambiguous. The CDR3 consists of 13 residues. The germline V gene encodes CDR1 LNHNV and CDR2 YYDKDF (reference sequence). V was trimmed by 5 bases and J by 5 bases, leaving 10 bases between them. The CDR3 loop reads CATSLTHDNEQFF. The CDR3 nucleotides read TGTGCCACCAGCCTGACCCACGACAATGAGCAGTTCTTC.

The genes are TRBV25-1 and TRBJ2-5; the D gene is possibly TRBD1 (5 bases). This CDR3 is built from 14 residues. CDR1 is MGHDK and CDR2 is SYGVNS in the germline V gene. V dropped 2 bases and J dropped 5 bases, with 12 bases sitting between them. CDR3 in amino acids: CASSEGQGGETQYF. The CDR3, as DNA: TGTGCCAGCAGTGAAGGGCAGGGCGGCGAGACCCAGTACTTC.

The chain uses TRBV7-2 and TRBJ2-7; a weak D match, TRBD1 (5 bases). V dropped 1 base and J dropped 7 bases, with 11 bases sitting between them. Germline CDR1 and CDR2: SGHTA and FQGNSA. The CDR3 is made up of 13 amino acids. CDR3 sequence: CASSLEWTLEQYF. In DNA, the CDR3 is TGTGCCAGCAGCTTAGAGTGGACACTAGAGCAGTACTTC.

V and J are TRBV27 and TRBJ1-2; D is unresolved. The CDR3 length is 14 residues. The germline V gene has CDR1 MNHEY and CDR2 SMNVEV (reference sequence). Trimming cost V 6 bases and J 7 bases, with 18 bases left between them. As DNA, the CDR3 is TGTGCCAGCAGCAGCATCACAACAGTGGCTGGCTACACCTTC. Translation: CASSSITTVAGYTF.

CDR3: CASSQGYGYTF. DNA for the CDR3: TGTGCCAGCAGTCAGGGCTATGGCTACACCTTC. The chain carries TRBV25-1 and TRBJ1-2; D perhaps matches TRBD1 (5 bases). This CDR3 has 11 amino acids. Germline loops: CDR1 MGHDK, CDR2 SYGVNS. Trimming took off 5 bases at V and 4 bases at J, with 5 bases between the two ends.

V is TRBV5-6 and J is TRBJ1-3; no clear D gene. The germline V gene encodes CDR1 SGHDT and CDR2 YYEEEE. V was trimmed by 3 bases and J by 0 bases, leaving 10 bases between them. This CDR3 is 15 amino acids long. The CDR3 nucleotides are TGTGCCAGCAGCTACACAGCGCTCTCTGGAAACACCATATATTTT. Its protein is CASSYTALSGNTIYF.

The chain links TRBV6-5 to TRBJ2-2; 9 nucleotides match TRBD1. CDR3 length equals 14 residues. Germline V CDR1 and CDR2: MNHEY, SVGAGI. J was trimmed by 7 bases and V by 8 bases; bases with no gene match: 8. CDR3 in amino acids: CASGLQGAGGELFF. The CDR3 DNA sequence: TGTGCCAGCGGACTACAGGGGGCGGGCGGGGAGCTGTTTTTT.

This chain connects TRBV6-1 to TRBJ2-1; the D is unclear. The germline CDR1 and CDR2 sequences are MNHNS and SASEGT. Trimming cost V 4 bases and J 9 bases, with 13 bases left between them. The CDR3 sequence is 13 residues long. The CDR3 nucleotides read TGTGCCAGCAGTGGCGGTGGCCCTACTGAGCAGTTCTTC. It codes for CASSGGGPTEQFF.

The rearrangement joins TRBV7-2 to TRBJ1-6; 7 bases agree with TRBD1. CDR3 length: 14 amino acids. CDR1 and CDR2 (germline): SGHTA, FQGNSA. Losses at the gene ends were 5 bases for V and 8 bases for J; bases not matched to a gene: 6. CDR3 sequence reads: CASSVQGYDSPLHF. The CDR3 DNA sequence: TGTGCCAGCAGCGTACAGGGGTACGATTCACCCCTCCACTTT.

This chain links TRBV7-6 with TRBJ1-1; D is uncertain. The V end was cut by 2 bases, the J end by 2 bases, with 6 bases between. The CDR3 length is 13 residues. Germline loops: CDR1 SGHVS, CDR2 FNYEAQ. CDR3 in amino acids: CASSLTVNTEAFF. Here the CDR3 DNA reads TGTGCCAGCAGCTTAACCGTAAACACTGAAGCTTTCTTT.

V is TRBV18 and J is TRBJ1-1, with TRBD1 matching 9 bases. In germline, CDR1 is KGHSH, CDR2 LQKENI. With 6 bases clipped from V and 6 bases from J, the junction kept 11 bases outside the gene matches. The length of the CDR3 is 15 residues. CDR3 DNA sequence: TGTGCCAGCTCCTCCGGGACAGGGTTGGTCTCTGAAGCTTTCTTT. Translated: CASSSGTGLVSEAFF.

This chain joins TRBV18 and TRBJ1-5; the D gene is possibly TRBD1 (6 bases). The CDR3 runs to 15 residues. Trimming took off 2 bases at V and 6 bases at J, with 14 bases between the two ends. Germline lookup yields CDR1 KGHSH and CDR2 LQKENI. The CDR3 DNA follows: TGTGCCAGCTCACCAGAGGGGGGCCGGGGTCAGCCCCAGCATTTT. Residues: CASSPEGGRGQPQHF.

In its sample, this clone was seen once. The CDR3 nucleotides read TGTGCCAGCAGCTTCGCCGAGACCCAGTACTTC. Translation gives CASSFAETQYF. This rearrangement joins TRBV7-9 to TRBJ2-5; D gene ambiguous. This CDR3 region has 11 residues. Trimming removed 3 bases from V and 5 bases from J, with 4 bases in between. The germline V gene encodes CDR1 SEHNR and CDR2 FQNEAQ (reference sequence).